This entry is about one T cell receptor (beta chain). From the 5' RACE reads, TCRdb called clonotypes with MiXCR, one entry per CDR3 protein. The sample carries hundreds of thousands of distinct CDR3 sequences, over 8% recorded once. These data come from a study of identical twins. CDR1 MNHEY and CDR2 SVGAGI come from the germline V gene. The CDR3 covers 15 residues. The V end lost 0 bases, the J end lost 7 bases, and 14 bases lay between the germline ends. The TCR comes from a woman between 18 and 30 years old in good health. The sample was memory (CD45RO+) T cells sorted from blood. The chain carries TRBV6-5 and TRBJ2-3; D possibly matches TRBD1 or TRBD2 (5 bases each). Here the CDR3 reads CASSYSLGAFNTQYF. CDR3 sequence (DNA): TGTGCCAGCAGTTACTCGCTCGGGGCTTTCAATACGCAGTATTTT.